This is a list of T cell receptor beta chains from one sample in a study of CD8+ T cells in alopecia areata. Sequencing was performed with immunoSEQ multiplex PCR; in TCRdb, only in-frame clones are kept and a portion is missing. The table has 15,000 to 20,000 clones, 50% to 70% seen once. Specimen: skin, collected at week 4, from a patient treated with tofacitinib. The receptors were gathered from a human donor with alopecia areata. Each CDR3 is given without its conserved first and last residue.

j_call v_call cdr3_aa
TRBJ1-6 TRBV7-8 ASSLGQDNSPLH
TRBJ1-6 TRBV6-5 ASHEGGDTSPLH
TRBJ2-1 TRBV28 ASTRKLGQF
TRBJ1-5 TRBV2 ASSARSGGVGQPQH
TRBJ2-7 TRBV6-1 ASSEYTGPYEQY
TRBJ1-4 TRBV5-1 ASKLGPSTNEKLF
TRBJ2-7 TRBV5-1 ASSLVGDSPYEQY
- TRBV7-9 ASSLVRNEQY
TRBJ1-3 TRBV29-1 SVSTGFSGNTIY
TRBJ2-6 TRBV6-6 ASSSAGANVLT
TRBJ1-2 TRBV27 ASSTSTGGYT
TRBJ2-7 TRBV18 ASSPPLNYEQY
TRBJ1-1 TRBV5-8 ASRDRDRGLNTEAF
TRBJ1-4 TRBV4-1 ASSRQKTGTNEKLF
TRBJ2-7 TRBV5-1 ASSLLGGALTYEQY
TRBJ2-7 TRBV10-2 ASSFIGGYEQY
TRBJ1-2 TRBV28 ASSLRAGTYGYT
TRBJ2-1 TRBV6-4 ASSDGRKSSYNEQF
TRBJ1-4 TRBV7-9 ASSLFRTTTNEKLF
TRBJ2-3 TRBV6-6 ATGAFIEGTDTQY
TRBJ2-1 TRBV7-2 ASSLGTQF
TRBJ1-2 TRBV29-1 SVETGGRGVRGYT